What follows are 3 T cell receptor beta chains derived from one specimen sequenced in a study of memory CD4+ T cells and cytomegalovirus serostatus. Measured with immunoSEQ multiplex PCR; TCRdb has only the in-frame clones, and not every one. The sample lists roughly 50,000 clones, around four fifths occurring once. Single viable CD3+CD4+CD8-CD45RO+ cells were sorted as the memory CD4+ T cells. Sequenced input: memory CD4+ T cells from blood. Receptors were obtained from an adult in good health and CMV-seronegative.

This clone came up a few times. This specimen includes other DNA sequences encoding the same CDR3. The chain is built from TRBV15 and TRBJ1-4; no firm D call. The CDR3 length is 13 residues. Germline-derived CDR1 and CDR2 are LNHNV and YYDKDF (reference sequence). V dropped 1 base and J dropped 7 bases, with 7 bases sitting between them. CDR3 protein: CATSRVPSEKLFF. As DNA, the CDR3 is TGTGCCACCAGCAGAGTCCCGAGTGAAAAACTGTTTTTT. Full variable domain (remainder filled in from reference TRBV15 and TRBJ1-4): DAMVIQNPRYQVTQFGKPVTLSCSQTLNHNVMYWYQQKSSQAPKLLFHYYDKDFNNEADTPDNFQSRRPNTSFCFLDIRSPGLGDTAMYLCATSRVPSEKLFFGSGTQLSVL.

The rearrangement joins TRBV28 to TRBJ2-3; possibly TRBD1 or TRBD2 for D (5 bases each). The CDR3 totals 16 residues. The germline CDR1 and CDR2 sequences are MDHEN and SYDVKM. V shed 1 base and J shed 3 bases, with 14 bases lying between them. In DNA form, the CDR3 reads TGTGCCAGCAGTTTATTAGCAGGGACGGGAACAGATACGCAGTATTTT. It yields the protein CASSLLAGTGTDTQYF.

The chain joins TRBV6-5 to TRBJ1-1, with D uncertain. CDR3 length: 15 amino acids. The germline gives CDR1 MNHEY, CDR2 SVGAGI. V shed 0 bases and J shed 3 bases, with 11 bases lying between them. The DNA of the CDR3 is TGTGCCAGCAGTTACTCGACCCGCAGAGACACTGAAGCTTTCTTT. Its protein product is CASSYSTRRDTEAFF.